This is a list of T cell receptor beta chains from one sample in a study of blood T cell repertoires in COVID-19. Measured with immunoSEQ multiplex PCR; TCRdb has only the in-frame clones, and not every one. The sample lists fewer than 350,000 clones, approximately 91% occurring once. Sequencing was carried out using PBMCs or T cells enriched from blood (not recorded which). These receptors originate from a woman in her 40s who had recovered from COVID-19. The CDR3 runs from the conserved cysteine through the conserved F or W. The order of the fields is clone size, J gene, V gene, D gene, CDR3 protein, CDR3 DNA. A D gene is named only where the DNA matches it firmly. Where a row states a size, it is once, few, many or the class of an expanded clone; other rows omit it.

>NA|TRBJ2-3|TRBV11-2|NA
CASSYRQVNTDTQYF
TGTGCCAGCAGCTATCGACAGGTCAACACAGATACGCAGTATTTT
>NA|TRBJ1-2|TRBV12-3/TRBV12-4|TRBD1
CASSLGQGNGYTF
TGTGCCAGCAGCCTGGGACAGGGGAATGGCTACACCTTC
>NA|TRBJ2-3|TRBV7-9|TRBD1
CASSLTGGITDTQYF
TGTGCCAGCAGCTTAACAGGGGGAATAACAGATACGCAGTATTTT
>NA|TRBJ2-3|TRBV5-4|NA
CASSLVGQFSTDTQYF
TGTGCCAGCAGCTTAGTGGGGCAGTTTAGCACAGATACGCAGTATTTT
>NA|TRBJ1-1|TRBV28|NA
CASSPPGGGVNTEAFF
TGTGCCAGCAGTCCTCCCGGTGGAGGGGTGAACACTGAAGCTTTCTTT
>NA|TRBJ1-1|TRBV5-4|TRBD1
CASSTQQGSFNTEAFF
TGTGCCAGCAGCACCCAACAGGGGTCGTTTAACACTGAAGCTTTCTTT
>once|TRBJ2-5|TRBV6-2/TRBV6-3|TRBD1
CASSSPGTGQETQYF
TGTGCCAGCAGTTCCCCCGGGACAGGACAAGAGACCCAGTACTTC
>NA|TRBJ1-1|TRBV29-1|TRBD1
CSFYRGHEAFF
TGCAGCTTTTACAGGGGGCACGAAGCTTTCTTT
>NA|TRBJ2-1|TRBV11-1|NA
CASSLAVVGQINEQFF
TGTGCCAGCAGCTTAGCCGTTGTAGGACAGATCAATGAGCAGTTCTTC
>NA|TRBJ1-1|TRBV5-1|NA
CASSSGWGKGNTEAFF
TGCGCCAGCAGCTCGGGATGGGGAAAAGGGAACACTGAAGCTTTCTTT
>NA|TRBJ2-1|TRBV5-1|TRBD1
CASSRQGLRNEQFF
TGCGCCAGCAGCAGACAGGGTCTACGGAATGAGCAGTTCTTC
>NA|TRBJ2-3|TRBV5-4|NA
CASSTGNTDTQYF
TGTGCCAGCAGCACCGGGAACACAGATACGCAGTATTTT
>NA|TRBJ2-1|TRBV5-1|NA
CASSLDPLGLPTFEQFF
TGCGCCAGCAGCTTGGATCCCCTGGGACTGCCTACGTTCGAGCAGTTCTTC
>NA|TRBJ1-2|TRBV7-8|NA
CASSLGLHRPTF
TGTGCCAGCAGCCTCGGACTCCACCGGCCCACCTTC
>NA|TRBJ2-2|TRBV10-2|NA
CASSGVTGELFF
TGCGCCAGCAGCGGGGTCACCGGGGAGCTGTTTTTT
>NA|TRBJ1-1|TRBV12-3/TRBV12-4|TRBD1
CASRGGDRVTFF
TGTGCCAGCAGGGGGGGGGACAGGGTAACTTTCTTT
>NA|TRBJ1-1|TRBV18|TRBD1
CASSPQGTGTEAFF
TGTGCCAGCTCACCCCAGGGGACAGGAACTGAAGCTTTCTTT
>NA|TRBJ2-7|TRBV18|NA
CASSPSGGYEQYF
TGTGCCAGCTCACCCTCCGGGGGCTACGAGCAGTACTTC
>NA|TRBJ2-7|TRBV6-5|NA
CASIIQAIIDHEQYF
TGTGCCAGCATCATACAGGCAATTATTGACCACGAGCAGTACTTC
>NA|TRBJ2-1|TRBV5-4|NA
CASSLAFAGRHNEQFF
TGTGCCAGCAGCTTGGCTTTCGCGGGACGGCACAATGAGCAGTTCTTC
>NA|TRBJ2-7|TRBV30|TRBD2
CAWSVGGGRAYEQYF
TGTGCCTGGAGTGTCGGGGGGGGGCGAGCCTACGAGCAGTACTTC
>NA|TRBJ2-5|TRBV4-2|TRBD2
CASSPFSAGGPGETQYF
TGTGCCAGCAGCCCCTTTTCAGCGGGAGGCCCTGGGGAGACCCAGTACTTC
>many|TRBJ1-2|TRBV18|TRBD1
CASSLTGTDTDGYTF
TGTGCCAGCTCGTTGACAGGGACTGACACTGATGGCTACACCTTC
>NA|TRBJ2-1|TRBV7-3|TRBD2
CASSLDTSGRNEQFF
TGTGCCAGCAGCCTTGACACTAGCGGGAGGAATGAGCAGTTCTTC
>once|TRBJ1-3|TRBV2|TRBD1
CASSVRDRGEYTIYF
TGTGCCAGCAGTGTCCGGGACAGGGGTGAATACACCATATATTTT
>NA|TRBJ1-1|TRBV5-4|NA
CASKRGEGDTEAFF
TGTGCCAGTAAACGCGGGGAGGGGGACACTGAAGCTTTCTTT
>NA|TRBJ2-7|TRBV19|TRBD2
CASSAGGVQSYEQYF
TGTGCCAGTAGTGCCGGGGGGGTCCAATCCTACGAGCAGTACTTC
>NA|TRBJ2-7|TRBV6-5|TRBD1
CASKKSGTGNYEQYF
TGTGCCAGCAAAAAATCCGGGACAGGGAACTACGAGCAGTACTTC
>NA|TRBJ2-7|TRBV7-8|TRBD2
CASSRGILAGGPSYEQYF
TGTGCCAGCAGCCGAGGAATCCTAGCGGGAGGCCCCTCCTACGAGCAGTACTTC
>NA|TRBJ2-3|TRBV5-4|TRBD2
CASNNRASGAGDTQYF
TGTGCCAGCAACAATAGGGCTAGCGGGGCGGGAGATACGCAGTATTTT
>NA|TRBJ1-2|TRBV3-1/TRBV3-2|TRBD1
CASSQVSGGVVNTF
TGTGCCAGCAGCCAAGTCTCAGGGGGCGTAGTCAACACCTTC
>NA|TRBJ1-1|TRBV23-1|NA
CPVNTEAFF
TGCCCGGTGAACACTGAAGCTTTCTTT
>NA|TRBJ2-5|TRBV29-1|TRBD1
CSVFRDRGRAGFGETQYF
TGCAGCGTCTTCCGGGACAGGGGGCGGGCAGGGTTTGGAGAGACCCAGTACTTC
>NA|TRBJ1-4|TRBV9|NA
CASSVGGLRNEKLFF
TGTGCCAGCAGCGTAGGGGGACTGAGAAATGAAAAACTGTTTTTT
>NA|TRBJ2-3|TRBV5-1|TRBD2
CASSLGLAGSTDTQYF
TGCGCCAGCAGCTTGGGACTAGCGGGAAGCACAGATACGCAGTATTTT
>NA|TRBJ2-3|TRBV30|TRBD2
CAWGLGGADTQYF
TGTGCCTGGGGCCTTGGGGGGGCAGATACGCAGTATTTT
>NA|TRBJ2-5|TRBV7-9|NA
CASSLDRGPGTQYF
TGTGCCAGCAGCTTAGATCGCGGCCCGGGAACCCAGTACTTC
>NA|TRBJ2-1|TRBV5-1|NA
CASSVQGMAGSNEQFF
TGCGCCAGCAGCGTGCAGGGGATGGCTGGAAGCAATGAGCAGTTCTTC